The T cell receptor beta chain described here comes from a study of T cell responses to AZD1222 COVID-19 vaccine. The overall study: The study pooled second doses at about 4 or about 12 weeks.

Of note for this clone: Its antigen is not known.

Findings and caveats of the study: A rise in Spike-specific TCR breadth and depth followed two AZD1222 doses. Only 5 or 6 people who got AZD1222 tested seropositive at baseline.

Clones were read by immunoSEQ multiplex PCR, and TCRdb kept only the in-frame ones, dropping some. The sample has 120,000 or so clones, around nine tenths seen once. The TCR sequence derives from an adult in good health. The input for sequencing was peripheral blood, taken on day 0 of AZD1222 vaccination.

CDR3 sequence (DNA): TGTGCCAGCACTTGGGGCAGGGACACTGAAGCTTTCTTT. As protein: CASTWGRDTEAFF. The chain carries TRBV19 and TRBJ1-1; TRBD1 is a possible D gene (5 bases). The V gene's germline CDR1 is LNHDA and CDR2 SQIVND (reference sequence). Between the trimmed V and J ends, which lost 9 bases and 3 bases, there was a span of 14 bases. There are 13 residues in the CDR3.